These T cell receptor beta chains were read from a single sample in a study of T cells after yellow fever vaccination. Each CDR3 protein gets one entry after TCRdb re-called the 5' RACE reads with MiXCR. The sample carries around 530,000 distinct CDR3 sequences, around a sixth recorded once. This sample comprised PBMCs, obtained more than 4 days after the first yellow fever vaccination. The receptor source for this set is a man younger than 35 who received the YFV17D yellow fever vaccine. Each CDR3 is given with its conserved first and last residue. The D gene is left open where the match is weak. Part of the rows lack a size; the others show once, few, many or a class for expanded clones.

v_gene	j_gene	d_gene	abundance	CDR3nt	CDR3aa
TRBV7-6	TRBJ2-5	-	-	TGTGCCAGCAGCCAAGCGGGGACCCAGTACTTC	CASSQAGTQYF
TRBV30	TRBJ1-1	TRBD1	-	TGTGCCTGGGGTAGGGGGCTGGACACTGAAGCTTTCTTT	CAWGRGLDTEAFF
TRBV4-3	TRBJ2-1	-	many	TGCGCCAGCAGCCAGACCCCGCAGGGTACCTACAATGAGCAGTTCTTC	CASSQTPQGTYNEQFF
TRBV29-1	TRBJ2-5	TRBD2	-	TGCAGCGTTGAAGAAGCGGGGGGGCGAATGGAGACCCAGTACTTC	CSVEEAGGRMETQYF
TRBV20-1	TRBJ2-3	TRBD2	-	TGCAGTGCTAGAAGACTAGCGGGGGGGTTTACAGATACGCAGTATTTT	CSARRLAGGFTDTQYF
TRBV7-9	TRBJ1-1	-	-	TGTGCCAGCAGCTTCGGGGGGCAGGGTGAAGCTTTCTTT	CASSFGGQGEAFF
TRBV5-4	TRBJ1-1	TRBD1	few	TGTGCCAGCAGCTCCGGGACAGGGTCGTCAACTGAAGCTTTCTTT	CASSSGTGSSTEAFF
TRBV19	TRBJ2-5	TRBD2	-	TGTGCCAGTACCGATCTAGCGGACCAAGAGACCCAGTACTTC	CASTDLADQETQYF
TRBV12-3/TRBV12-4	TRBJ1-1	-	-	TGTGCCAGCAGCGAAAACAGGGTAAGGGGCACTGAAGCTTTCTTT	CASSENRVRGTEAFF
TRBV5-4	TRBJ2-5	-	-	TGTGCCAGCGGTCCGGGGATCGGAGGAGAGACCCAGTACTTC	CASGPGIGGETQYF
TRBV14	TRBJ2-7	TRBD1	few	TGTGCCAGCAGCCCCAGGACAGGGCGCGAGCAGTACTTC	CASSPRTGREQYF
TRBV28	TRBJ2-6	-	-	TGTGCCAGCACGGGAGCAGACTCTGGGGCCAACGTCCTGACTTTC	CASTGADSGANVLTF
TRBV5-1	TRBJ1-3	-	few	TGCGCCAGCAGCTTGGCCTCGGGGAGCCCTGGAAACACCATATATTTT	CASSLASGSPGNTIYF
TRBV4-1	TRBJ2-4	-	-	TGCGCCAGCAGCCCCCTCGCCGATGTGACCAAAAACATTCAGTACTTC	CASSPLADVTKNIQYF
TRBV10-3	TRBJ1-2	TRBD1	-	TGTGCCACACAAACTGGGACAGGGGGCAACTATGGCTACACCTTC	CATQTGTGGNYGYTF
TRBV6-5	TRBJ1-6	-	-	TGTGCCAGCAGTTACGAGGGAGGGGGCTCCTATAATTCACCCCTCCACTTT	CASSYEGGGSYNSPLHF
TRBV12-3/TRBV12-4	TRBJ1-1	-	few	TGTGCCAGCAGTTTCCGACAGCAGAACACTGAAGCTTTCTTT	CASSFRQQNTEAFF
TRBV6-1	TRBJ2-5	TRBD1	few	TGTGCCAGCAGTCGGGACAGGGAAGGAGAGACCCAGTACTTC	CASSRDREGETQYF
TRBV6-2/TRBV6-3	TRBJ1-4	-	few	TGTGCCAGCAGTTACGAGCCATATAGGCTGTTTTTT	CASSYEPYRLFF
TRBV12-3/TRBV12-4	TRBJ2-5	TRBD2	few	TGTGCCAGCAGTTTCCAGGGACTAGCGGGGGGGAAGTACCAAGAGACCCAGTACTTC	CASSFQGLAGGKYQETQYF
TRBV6-1	TRBJ1-1	-	-	TGTGCCAGCAGTGCAAAACAGAAGCCGAACACTGAAGCTTTCTTT	CASSAKQKPNTEAFF
TRBV6-5	TRBJ2-6	-	-	TGTGCCAGCAGTTACTCCTCCGGGACACCTAGCTCTGGGGCCAACGTCCTGACTTTC	CASSYSSGTPSSGANVLTF
TRBV3-1	TRBJ2-3	-	many	TGTGCCAGTGGAGGAGGGCGGCGCACAGATACGCAGTATTTT	CASGGGRRTDTQYF
TRBV5-1	TRBJ1-1	-	-	TGCGCCAGCAGCTTTCGTCATGGGGGCCGGAACACTGAAGCTTTCTTT	CASSFRHGGRNTEAFF
TRBV7-2	TRBJ1-2	-	few	TGTGCCAGCAGCTTAAACGGGGCGCGAGGCTACACCTTC	CASSLNGARGYTF
TRBV7-2	TRBJ2-1	-	-	TGTGCCAGCAGCCCGACGAGGGGGGGTGAGCAGTTCTTC	CASSPTRGGEQFF
TRBV6-2/TRBV6-3	TRBJ2-7	-	-	TGTGCCAGCAGTTACAAGGCAGTCTCCTACGAGCAGTACTTC	CASSYKAVSYEQYF
TRBV6-1	TRBJ2-5	-	-	TGTGCCAGCAGCCTACCGTCCAGGGGTACGGGGACCCAGTACTTC	CASSLPSRGTGTQYF
TRBV29-1	TRBJ2-1	TRBD1	many	TGCAGCGTTGAAGCCGGGACAGGGTGGCTCAATGAGCAGTTCTTC	CSVEAGTGWLNEQFF
TRBV3-1	TRBJ2-7	-	-	TGTGCCAGCAGCCAAGAACCCCGCCCAGCCCACGAGCAGTACTTC	CASSQEPRPAHEQYF
TRBV7-3	TRBJ1-2	-	-	TGTGCCAGCAGCCCGGGCTCCCCCTATGGCTACACCTTC	CASSPGSPYGYTF
TRBV7-9	TRBJ1-2	TRBD1	few	TGTGCCAGCAGAATAAAAGGGGTGGGACAGGCCCCTAACTATGGCTACACCTTC	CASRIKGVGQAPNYGYTF
TRBV5-1	TRBJ1-1	-	-	TGCGCCAGCAGCCGGTCCATGCAGGGCCCCACTGAAGCTTTCTTT	CASSRSMQGPTEAFF
TRBV11-2	TRBJ2-2	TRBD2	few	TGTGCCAGCAGCTTAGACCGGGGGGGCCCCGGGGAGCTGTTTTTT	CASSLDRGGPGELFF
TRBV4-3	TRBJ1-2	-	few	TGCGCCAGCAGCCAAGTCCCCGGGGACTCTAACTATGGCTACACCTTC	CASSQVPGDSNYGYTF
TRBV18	TRBJ2-1	TRBD1	-	TGTGCCAGCTCACGGGACAGGGCCGCCTACAATGAGCAGTTCTTC	CASSRDRAAYNEQFF
TRBV11-2	TRBJ1-1	-	few	TGTGCCAGCAGCCATTATACAGGGAAGGACACTGAAGCTTTCTTT	CASSHYTGKDTEAFF
TRBV9	TRBJ2-1	TRBD2	-	TGTGCCAGCAGCGTAGCTACTAGCGGGGCCATTAGGGGGAATGAGCAGTTCTTC	CASSVATSGAIRGNEQFF
TRBV6-4	TRBJ2-1	-	-	TGTGCCAGCAGTGACGGTTCGGACCGCTACAATGAGCAGTTCTTC	CASSDGSDRYNEQFF
TRBV7-6	TRBJ1-1	-	few	TGTGCCAGCAGCTCCGACCGGACGGACCTCACCCGGGACACTGAAGCTTTCTTT	CASSSDRTDLTRDTEAFF
TRBV19	TRBJ2-1	TRBD2	few	TGTGCCAGTAGTTTCTTGACTAGCGTTTACAATGAGCAGTTCTTC	CASSFLTSVYNEQFF
TRBV7-9	TRBJ1-4	TRBD1	few	TGTGCCAGCAGCTCGCAGGGGGCGGGTAATGAAAAACTGTTTTTT	CASSSQGAGNEKLFF
TRBV7-8	TRBJ2-1	-	few	TGTGCCAGCAGTGGTCTAGGGGGTCCCTACAATGAGCAGTTCTTC	CASSGLGGPYNEQFF
TRBV4-3	TRBJ1-6	-	-	TGCGCCAGCAGCCAAGACCCCAATATCGGATTGTCTTCACCCCTCCACTTT	CASSQDPNIGLSSPLHF
TRBV7-2	TRBJ1-2	TRBD1	-	TGTGCCAGCAGCAGACAGGGGGACGGAGGCTACACCTTC	CASSRQGDGGYTF
TRBV5-1	TRBJ2-5	TRBD1	-	TGCGCCAGCAGCCCCACACAGGGGGCGGAGACCCAGTACTTC	CASSPTQGAETQYF
TRBV5-1	TRBJ1-1	TRBD1	once	TGCGCCAGCAGCTTGGGAGGGACAGGGTATCACACTGAAGCTTTCTTT	CASSLGGTGYHTEAFF
TRBV14	TRBJ2-1	TRBD2	-	TGTGCCAGCAGCCAAGAGTCGAGCGGGGGGCCGGTTGAGCAGTTCTTC	CASSQESSGGPVEQFF
TRBV11-1	TRBJ1-2	TRBD1	few	TGTGCCAGCAGCTTACACTCCGGGACAGGGGTCTCTTATGGCTACACCTTC	CASSLHSGTGVSYGYTF
TRBV5-8	TRBJ1-1	-	few	TGTGCCAGCAGCCTGCTGGGGGTGGGGACTGAAGCTTTCTTT	CASSLLGVGTEAFF
TRBV6-1	TRBJ2-1	TRBD2	-	TGTGCCAGCAGCCCCGGGACTAGTCAGAATGAGCAGTTCTTC	CASSPGTSQNEQFF
TRBV3-1	TRBJ1-1	-	few	TGTGCCAGCAGCCAAGATACCGGATATGAAGCTTTCTTT	CASSQDTGYEAFF
TRBV19	TRBJ1-1	TRBD1	few	TGTGCCAGTAGTTCCCGGGACAGGGGGAAGGTCGGCACTGAAGCTTTCTTT	CASSSRDRGKVGTEAFF
TRBV5-1	TRBJ2-3	-	few	TGCGCCAGCAGCTTGGGATCCCCACAGGGACTTAGCACAGATACGCAGTATTTT	CASSLGSPQGLSTDTQYF